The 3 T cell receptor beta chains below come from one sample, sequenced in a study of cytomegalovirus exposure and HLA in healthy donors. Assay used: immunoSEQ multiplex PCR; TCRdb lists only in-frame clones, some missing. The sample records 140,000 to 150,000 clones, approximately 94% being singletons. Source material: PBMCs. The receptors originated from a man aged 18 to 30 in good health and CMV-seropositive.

As DNA, the CDR3 is TGTGCCAGCAGCGTAGCCCCAATAGCCTCAGATACGCAGTATTTT. Protein product: CASSVAPIASDTQYF. This sequence joins TRBV9 and TRBJ2-3; D remains ambiguous. V lost 0 bases and J lost 4, with 12 bases in between. Germline lookup yields CDR1 SGDLS and CDR2 YYNGEE. This CDR3 is built from 15 residues. Based on the CDR3 plus reference TRBV9 and TRBJ2-3, the full variable domain is DSGVTQTPKHLITATGQRVTLRCSPRSGDLSVYWYQQSLDQGLQFLIQYYNGEERAKGNILERFSAQQFPDLHSELNLSSLELGDSALYFCASSVAPIASDTQYFGPGTRLTVL.

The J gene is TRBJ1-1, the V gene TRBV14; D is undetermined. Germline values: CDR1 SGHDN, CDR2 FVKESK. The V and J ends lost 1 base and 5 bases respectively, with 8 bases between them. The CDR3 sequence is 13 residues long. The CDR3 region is CASSQGRETEAFF. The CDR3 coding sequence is TGTGCCAGCAGCCAAGGAAGGGAGACTGAAGCTTTCTTT.

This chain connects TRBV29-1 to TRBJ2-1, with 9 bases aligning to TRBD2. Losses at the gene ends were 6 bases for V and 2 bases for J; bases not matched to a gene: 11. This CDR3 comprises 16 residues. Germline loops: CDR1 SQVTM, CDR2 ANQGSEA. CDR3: CSVSRSGSGAYNEQFF. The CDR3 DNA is TGCAGCGTCTCCCGTAGCGGGAGCGGGGCCTACAATGAGCAGTTCTTC.